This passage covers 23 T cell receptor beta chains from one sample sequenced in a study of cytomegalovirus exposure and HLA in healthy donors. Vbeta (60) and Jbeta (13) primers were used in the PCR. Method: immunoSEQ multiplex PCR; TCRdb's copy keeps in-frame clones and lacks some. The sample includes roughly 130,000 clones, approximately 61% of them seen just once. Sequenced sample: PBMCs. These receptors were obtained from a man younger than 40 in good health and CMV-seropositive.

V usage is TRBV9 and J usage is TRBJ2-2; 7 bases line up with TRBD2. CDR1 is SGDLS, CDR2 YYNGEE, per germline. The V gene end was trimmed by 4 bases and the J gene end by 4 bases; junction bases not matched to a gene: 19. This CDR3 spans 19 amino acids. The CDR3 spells CASSPTLAAQPLFTGELFF. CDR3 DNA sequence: TGTGCCAGCAGCCCCACCCTAGCGGCCCAGCCTCTATTCACCGGGGAGCTGTTTTTT.

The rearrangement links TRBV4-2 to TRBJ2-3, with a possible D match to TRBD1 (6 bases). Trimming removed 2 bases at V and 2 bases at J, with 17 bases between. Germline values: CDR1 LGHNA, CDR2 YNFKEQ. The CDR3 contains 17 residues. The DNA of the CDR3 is TGTGCCAGCAGCCAACCCACCCAAAGGGGGATCACAGATACGCAGTATTTT. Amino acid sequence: CASSQPTQRGITDTQYF.

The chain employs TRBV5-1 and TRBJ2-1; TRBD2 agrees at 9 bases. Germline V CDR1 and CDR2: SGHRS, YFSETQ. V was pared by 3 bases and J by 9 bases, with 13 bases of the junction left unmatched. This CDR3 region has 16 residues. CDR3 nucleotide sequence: TGCGCCAGCAGCTGGTTGAGAGCGGGAGGACTAGGTGAGCAGTTCTTC. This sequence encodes CASSWLRAGGLGEQFF.

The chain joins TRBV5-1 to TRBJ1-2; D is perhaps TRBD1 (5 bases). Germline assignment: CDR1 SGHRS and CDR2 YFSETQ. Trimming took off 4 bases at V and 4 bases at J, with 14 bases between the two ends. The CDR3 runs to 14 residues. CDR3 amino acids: CASSNPGTFYGYTF. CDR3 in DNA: TGCGCCAGCAGCAACCCGGGGACTTTCTATGGCTACACCTTC.

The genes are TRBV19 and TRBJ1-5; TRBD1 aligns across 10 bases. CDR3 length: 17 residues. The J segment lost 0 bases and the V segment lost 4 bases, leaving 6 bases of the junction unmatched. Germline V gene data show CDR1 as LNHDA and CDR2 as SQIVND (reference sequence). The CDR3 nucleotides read TGTGCCAGTAGTACGCGACAGGGGGCTCGTAGCAATCAGCCCCAGCATTTT. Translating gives CASSTRQGARSNQPQHF. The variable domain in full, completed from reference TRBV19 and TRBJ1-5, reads DGGITQSPKYLFRKEGQNVTLSCEQNLNHDAMYWYRQDPGQGLRLIYYSQIVNDFQKGDIAEGYSVSREKKESFPLTVTSAQKNPTAFYLCASSTRQGARSNQPQHFGDGTRLSIL.

The CDR3 DNA is TGTGCCAGTAGTATAGAAAGCCTAAGCTCCTACGAGCAGTACTTC. It encodes CASSIESLSSYEQYF. The chain uses TRBV19 and TRBJ2-7; D is unclear. The CDR3 consists of 15 residues. Germline assignment: CDR1 LNHDA and CDR2 SQIVND (reference sequence). Trimming took off 0 bases at V and 0 bases at J, with 9 bases between the two ends.

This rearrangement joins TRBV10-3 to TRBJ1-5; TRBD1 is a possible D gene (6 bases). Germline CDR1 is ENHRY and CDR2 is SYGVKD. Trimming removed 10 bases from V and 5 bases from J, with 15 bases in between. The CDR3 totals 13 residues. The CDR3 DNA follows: TGTGCCACAACGACAGGAGTCGATCAGCCCCAGCATTTT. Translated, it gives CATTTGVDQPQHF.

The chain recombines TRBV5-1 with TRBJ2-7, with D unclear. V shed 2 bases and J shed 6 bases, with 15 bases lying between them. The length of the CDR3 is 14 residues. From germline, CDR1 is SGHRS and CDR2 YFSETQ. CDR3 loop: CASSFEVLSPEQYF. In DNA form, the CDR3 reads TGCGCCAGCAGCTTTGAGGTACTCTCCCCCGAGCAGTACTTC. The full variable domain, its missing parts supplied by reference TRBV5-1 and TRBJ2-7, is KAGVTQTPRYLIKTRGQQVTLSCSPISGHRSVSWYQQTPGQGLQFLFEYFSETQRNKGNFPGRFSGRQFSNSRSEMNVSTLELGDSALYLCASSFEVLSPEQYFGPGTRLTVT.

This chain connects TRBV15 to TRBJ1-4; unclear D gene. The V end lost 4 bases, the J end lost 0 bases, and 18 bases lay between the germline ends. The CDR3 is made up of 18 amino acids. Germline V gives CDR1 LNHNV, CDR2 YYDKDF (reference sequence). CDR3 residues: CATSTRWVADSTNEKLFF. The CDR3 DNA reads TGTGCCACCAGCACCAGATGGGTGGCTGACTCAACTAATGAAAAACTGTTTTTT.

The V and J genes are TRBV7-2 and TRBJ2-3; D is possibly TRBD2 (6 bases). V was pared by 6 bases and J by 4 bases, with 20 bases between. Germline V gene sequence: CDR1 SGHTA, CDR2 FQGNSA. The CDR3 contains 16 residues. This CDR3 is CASSLVYGGGADTQYF. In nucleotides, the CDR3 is TGTGCCAGCAGTCTAGTATACGGCGGAGGGGCAGATACGCAGTATTTT.

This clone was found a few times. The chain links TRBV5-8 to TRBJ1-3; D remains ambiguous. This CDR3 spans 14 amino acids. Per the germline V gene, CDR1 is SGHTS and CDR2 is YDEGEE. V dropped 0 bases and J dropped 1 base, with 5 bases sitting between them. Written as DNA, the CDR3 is TGTGCCAGCAGCTTGGGTAGATCTGGAAACACCATATATTTT. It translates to CASSLGRSGNTIYF.

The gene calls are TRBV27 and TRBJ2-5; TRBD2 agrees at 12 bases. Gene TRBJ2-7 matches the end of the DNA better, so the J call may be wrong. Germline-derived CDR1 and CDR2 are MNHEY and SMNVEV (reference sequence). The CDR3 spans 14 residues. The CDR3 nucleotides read TGTGCCAGCAGTTTGACTAGCGGGAGATACGAGCAGTACTTC. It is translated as CASSLTSGRYEQYF.

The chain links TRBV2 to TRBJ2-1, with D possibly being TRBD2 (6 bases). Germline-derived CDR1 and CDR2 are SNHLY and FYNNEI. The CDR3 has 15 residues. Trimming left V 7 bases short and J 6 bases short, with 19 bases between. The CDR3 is CASMGSRDLLNEQFF. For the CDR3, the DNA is TGTGCCAGCATGGGGTCCCGGGACTTACTCAATGAGCAGTTCTTC.

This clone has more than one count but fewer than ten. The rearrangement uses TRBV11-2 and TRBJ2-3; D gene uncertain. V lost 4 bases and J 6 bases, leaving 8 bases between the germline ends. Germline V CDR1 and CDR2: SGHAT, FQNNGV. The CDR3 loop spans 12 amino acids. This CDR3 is CASSSNSDTQYF. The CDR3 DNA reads TGTGCCAGCAGCTCTAATTCCGATACGCAGTATTTT.

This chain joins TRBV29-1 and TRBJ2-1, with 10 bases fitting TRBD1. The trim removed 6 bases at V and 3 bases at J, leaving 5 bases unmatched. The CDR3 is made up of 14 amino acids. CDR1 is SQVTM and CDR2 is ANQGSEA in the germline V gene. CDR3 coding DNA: TGCAGCGTCGGGGACAGGGGACTCTACAATGAGCAGTTCTTC. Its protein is CSVGDRGLYNEQFF.

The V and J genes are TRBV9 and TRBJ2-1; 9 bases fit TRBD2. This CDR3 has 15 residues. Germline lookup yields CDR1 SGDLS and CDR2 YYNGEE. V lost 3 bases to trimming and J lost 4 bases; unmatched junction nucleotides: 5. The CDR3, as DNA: TGTGCCAGCAGCGAAAGACTAGCGGAATACAATGAGCAGTTCTTC. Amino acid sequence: CASSERLAEYNEQFF.

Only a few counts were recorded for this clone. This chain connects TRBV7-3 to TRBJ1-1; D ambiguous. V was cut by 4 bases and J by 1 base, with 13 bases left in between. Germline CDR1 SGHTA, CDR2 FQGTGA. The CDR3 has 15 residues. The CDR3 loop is CASSSTSAGNTEAFF. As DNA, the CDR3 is TGTGCCAGCAGCTCGACGTCGGCGGGGAACACTGAAGCTTTCTTT.

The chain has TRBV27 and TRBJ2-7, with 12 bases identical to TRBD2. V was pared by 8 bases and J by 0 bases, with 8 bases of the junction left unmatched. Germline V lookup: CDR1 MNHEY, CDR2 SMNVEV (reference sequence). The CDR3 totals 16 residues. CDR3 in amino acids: CASRWTSGTSSYEQYF. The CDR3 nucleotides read TGTGCCAGCCGATGGACTAGCGGGACCAGCTCCTACGAGCAGTACTTC.

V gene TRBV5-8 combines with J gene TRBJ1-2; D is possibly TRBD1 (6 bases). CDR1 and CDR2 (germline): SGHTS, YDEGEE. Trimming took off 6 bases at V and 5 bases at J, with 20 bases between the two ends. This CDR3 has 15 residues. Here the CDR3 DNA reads TGTGCCAGCACCCCCGGACAGAAGATAAATTATGGCTACACCTTC. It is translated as CASTPGQKINYGYTF.

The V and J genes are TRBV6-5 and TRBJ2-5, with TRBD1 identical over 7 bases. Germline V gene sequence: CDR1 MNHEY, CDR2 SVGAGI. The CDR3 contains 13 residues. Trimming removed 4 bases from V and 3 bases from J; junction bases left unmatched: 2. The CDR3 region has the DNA TGTGCCAGCAGTTGGGACAGCGAAGAGACCCAGTACTTC. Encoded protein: CASSWDSEETQYF.

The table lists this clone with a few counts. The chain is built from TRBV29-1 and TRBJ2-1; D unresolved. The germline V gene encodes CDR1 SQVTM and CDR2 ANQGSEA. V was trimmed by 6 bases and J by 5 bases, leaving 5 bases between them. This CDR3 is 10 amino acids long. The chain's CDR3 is CSVRDNEQFF. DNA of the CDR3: TGCAGCGTCCGGGACAATGAGCAGTTCTTC.

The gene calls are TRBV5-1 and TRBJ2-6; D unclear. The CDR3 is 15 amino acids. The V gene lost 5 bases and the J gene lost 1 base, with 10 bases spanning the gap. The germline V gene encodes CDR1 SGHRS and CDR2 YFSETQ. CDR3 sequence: CASREQVSGANVLTF. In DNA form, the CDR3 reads TGCGCCAGCAGAGAGCAGGTTTCTGGGGCCAACGTCCTGACTTTC.

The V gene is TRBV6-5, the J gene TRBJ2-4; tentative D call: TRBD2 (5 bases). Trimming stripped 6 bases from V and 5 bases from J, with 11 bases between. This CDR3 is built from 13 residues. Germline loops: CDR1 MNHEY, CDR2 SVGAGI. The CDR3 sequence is CASSEGYENIQYF. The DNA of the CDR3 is TGTGCCAGCAGCGAGGGATATGAAAACATTCAGTACTTC.